This entry concerns a single T cell receptor (beta chain). Its matching antigen is unknown. Genomic DNA provided the template from which TCR beta CDR3 was amplified by two-round multiplex PCR. Round one of PCR was performed, and it used primers specific to each TRBV and TRBJ gene. TCRdb itself ran the multiplex PCR reads through MiXCR, one entry per CDR3 protein. The data contain roughly 20,000 distinct CDR3 sequences, about three fifths of them singletons. Germline lookup yields CDR1 MDHEN and CDR2 SYDVKM. The CDR3 is 16 residues long. J was trimmed by 1 base and V by 3 bases; bases with no gene match: 5. This entry belongs to a study of prognosis after radiotherapy for stage I lung cancer. About the research overall: Medical inoperability was considered to apply to all enrolled non-small cell lung cancer patients. SBRT was given in 3 to 5 fractions at a biologically effective dose of at least 100 Gy as radiotherapy.

Investigators drew approximately 5.8 milliliters of peripheral blood at each of two time points. Findings of the study overall: Reports indicated that TRBV and TRBJ gene usage differed between patients with and without metastases, including differences in roughly 10 V and two J genes after SBRT.

This receptor was taken from a donor of 50 years or more with non-small cell lung cancer. Material: PBMCs, obtained before or after stereotactic body radiation therapy (not recorded which). This sequence joins TRBV28 and TRBJ2-4; TRBD2 matches 8 bases. Here the CDR3 DNA reads TGTGCCAGCAGTTTTTTGCCGGGGGGGGCCAAAAACATTCAGTACTTC. Translated, it gives CASSFLPGGAKNIQYF. The whole variable domain, filled in from reference TRBV28 and TRBJ2-4, reads DVKVTQSSRYLVKRTGEKVFLECVQDMDHENMFWYRQDPGLGLRLIYFSYDVKMKEKGDIPEGYSVSREKKERFSLILESASTNQTSMYLCASSFLPGGAKNIQYFGAGTRLSVL.